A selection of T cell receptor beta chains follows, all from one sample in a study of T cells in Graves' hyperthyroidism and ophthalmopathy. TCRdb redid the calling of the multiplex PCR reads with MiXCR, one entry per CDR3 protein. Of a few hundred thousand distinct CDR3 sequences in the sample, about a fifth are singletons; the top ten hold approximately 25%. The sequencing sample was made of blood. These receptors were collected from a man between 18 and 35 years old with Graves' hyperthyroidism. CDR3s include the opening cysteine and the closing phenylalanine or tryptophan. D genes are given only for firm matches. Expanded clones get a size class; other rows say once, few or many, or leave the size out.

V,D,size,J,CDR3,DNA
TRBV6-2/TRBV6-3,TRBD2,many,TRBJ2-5,CASSTGLAGIGETQYF,TGTGCCAGCAGTACCGGACTAGCGGGGATCGGAGAGACCCAGTACTTC
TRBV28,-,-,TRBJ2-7,CASSSRLGPYEQYF,TGTGCCAGCAGTTCGAGACTAGGCCCCTACGAGCAGTACTTC
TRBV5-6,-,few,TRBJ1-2,CASSFNREYGYTF,TGTGCCAGCAGCTTTAACAGGGAATATGGCTACACCTTC
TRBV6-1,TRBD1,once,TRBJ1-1,CASREPGQGVTEAFF,TGTGCCAGCAGGGAACCGGGACAGGGGGTGACTGAAGCTTTCTTT
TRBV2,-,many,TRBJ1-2,CASSEWGGRGYTF,TGTGCCAGCAGTGAATGGGGAGGGCGAGGCTACACCTTC
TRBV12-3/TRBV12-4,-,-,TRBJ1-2,CASSLAGGFGYGYTF,TGTGCCAGCAGTTTAGCCGGTGGTTTTGGCTATGGCTACACCTTC
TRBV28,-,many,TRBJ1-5,CASRKQQGFNQPQHF,TGTGCCAGCAGGAAACAACAGGGTTTCAATCAGCCCCAGCATTTT
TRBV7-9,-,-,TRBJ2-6,CASSSGESGSNVLTF,TGTGCCAGCAGCTCCGGGGAATCTGGGTCCAACGTTCTGACTTTC
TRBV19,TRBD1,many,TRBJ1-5,CASSVGTGGVNQPQHF,TGTGCCAGTAGTGTTGGGACAGGGGGTGTCAATCAGCCCCAGCATTTT
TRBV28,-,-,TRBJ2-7,CASSPSLPALAYEQYF,TGTGCCAGCTCACCATCTCTTCCGGCGCTAGCCTACGAGCAGTACTTC
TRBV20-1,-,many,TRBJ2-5,CSASGVLAKEETQYF,TGCAGTGCTAGTGGGGTGTTAGCTAAAGAAGAGACCCAGTACTTC
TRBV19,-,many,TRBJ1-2,CASSTALTHGYTF,TGTGCCAGTAGTACCGCACTAACCCATGGCTACACCTTC
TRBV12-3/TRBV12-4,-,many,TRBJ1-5,CASSPQGWGQPQHF,TGTGCCAGCAGTCCCCAAGGGTGGGGTCAGCCCCAGCATTTT
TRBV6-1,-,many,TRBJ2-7,CASSPRFEEQYF,TGTGCCAGCAGTCCCCGGTTTGAAGAGCAGTACTTC
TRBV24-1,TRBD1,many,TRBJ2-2,CATSDYGTGGNTGELFF,TGTGCCACCAGTGATTACGGGACAGGGGGTAACACCGGGGAGCTGTTTTTT
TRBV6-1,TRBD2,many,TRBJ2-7,CASPPHSLAGGRYEQYF,TGTGCCAGCCCCCCCCATTCACTAGCGGGGGGTCGCTACGAGCAGTACTTC